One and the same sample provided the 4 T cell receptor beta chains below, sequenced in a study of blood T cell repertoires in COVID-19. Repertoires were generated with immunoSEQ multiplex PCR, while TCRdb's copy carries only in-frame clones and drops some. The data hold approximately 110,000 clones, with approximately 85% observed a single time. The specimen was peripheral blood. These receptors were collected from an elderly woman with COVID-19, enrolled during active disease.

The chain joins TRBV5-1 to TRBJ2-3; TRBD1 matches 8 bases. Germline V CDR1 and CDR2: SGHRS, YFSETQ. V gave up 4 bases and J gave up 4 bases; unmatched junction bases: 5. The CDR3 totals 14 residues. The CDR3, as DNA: TGCGCCAGCAGCCTCGACAGGGGTCCAGATACGCAGTATTTT. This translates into CASSLDRGPDTQYF.

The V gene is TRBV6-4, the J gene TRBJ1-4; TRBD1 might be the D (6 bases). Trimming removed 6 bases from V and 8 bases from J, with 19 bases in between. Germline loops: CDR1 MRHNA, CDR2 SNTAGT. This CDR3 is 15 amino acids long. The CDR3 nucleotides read TGTGCCAGCAGAGAAGACAGGACCTCTTGGGAAAAACTGTTTTTT. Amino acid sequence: CASREDRTSWEKLFF.

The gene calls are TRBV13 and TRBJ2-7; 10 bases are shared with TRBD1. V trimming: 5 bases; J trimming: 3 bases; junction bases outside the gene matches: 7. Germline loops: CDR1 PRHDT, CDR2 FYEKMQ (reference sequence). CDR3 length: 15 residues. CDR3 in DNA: TGTGCCAGCAGCCCCGGGACAGGGGCCAACTACGAGCAGTACTTC. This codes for CASSPGTGANYEQYF.

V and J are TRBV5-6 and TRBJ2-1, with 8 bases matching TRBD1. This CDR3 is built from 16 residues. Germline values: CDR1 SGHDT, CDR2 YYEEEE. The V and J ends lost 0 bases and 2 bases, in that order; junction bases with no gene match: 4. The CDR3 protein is CASSLGPTGAYNEQFF. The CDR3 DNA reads TGTGCCAGCAGCTTGGGGCCGACAGGGGCCTACAATGAGCAGTTCTTC. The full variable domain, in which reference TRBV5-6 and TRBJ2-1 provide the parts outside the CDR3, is DAGVTQSPTHLIKTRGQQVTLRCSPKSGHDTVSWYQQALGQGPQFIFQYYEEEERQRGNFPDRFSGHQFPNYSSELNVNALLLGDSALYLCASSLGPTGAYNEQFFGPGTRLTVL.